The present entry profiles one TCR beta chain with its context. Its antigen remains unidentified. Per-nucleotide qualities are absent, and no much larger clonotype sits a single base away. This entry is derived from a study of blood T cell repertoires in COVID-19 (dated by TCRdb to between 2020 and 2021). Regarding the research as a whole: Samples covering the acute and convalescent phases of COVID-19 were provided by collaborators in the United States, Italy and Spain. Samples came from the ongoing ImmuneRACE study (first 160 participants) plus 1,254 subjects from 6 global collaborators. Subjects who had been exposed to COVID-19, were actively infected with it, or had recovered from it provided the deeply sampled blood TCRbeta repertoires that made up the dataset. The prospective study material was composed of cDNA or gDNA derived from T cells, B-cell-depleted T cells, or PBMCs. A freely available public database, intended as a resource for researchers studying the immune response to SARS-CoV-2, is where the repertoires were released. Sample metadata almost always included a de-identified subject ID, COVID-19 status, age in years and sex. Where HLA class I and class II types were available, the types were taken from metadata supplied by the sample provider, not from assay-based typing.

Measured from the cysteine to the phenylalanine, the CDR3 is 15 residues long. CDR3 DNA only is kept here, 45 bases in frame from base 1. The trim is 4 bases for V and 4 bases for J, with a gap of 17 bases between the germline ends. CDR1 LGHNA and CDR2 YSLEER were looked up in the germline V gene. The immunoSEQ Assay, a bias-controlled multiplex PCR, was used to amplify TCRbeta CDR3 regions from genomic DNA. On the study's bioinformatics: The number of nucleated cells in each sample was estimated from the amplification of reference gene primers within the assay. To quantify the absolute abundance of each unique TCRbeta CDR3 rearrangement, sequence reads were collapsed and filtered. For each sample, productive Simpson clonality was calculated by taking the square root of Simpson's diversity index across productive rearrangements. Entries here come from immuneACCESS through TCRdb and include only in-frame sequences with V and J called. Some clones fail to appear in such tables; in the studies checked, an unresolved V gene covers under half of the shortfall, and the cause of the remainder is unknown. Clone size and V and J calls were adopted from that table, with D and trimming inferred from the DNA. This sample gives approximately 170,000 clones in total; 84% of them show up just once. The ten most abundant clones make up less than 9% of the sample.

Samples from volunteer blood donors who had recovered from COVID-19 were contributed by a second Seattle source. Collaborating institutions collected whole blood in K2EDTA tubes following their own protocols. For TCRbeta analysis, collaborators shipped samples as frozen whole blood, isolated PBMCs, or DNA extracted from either of those sample types. What the authors observed across the whole study: The quantity of clinical and demographic metadata differed by source and by participant and was supplied without curation.

The sample consisted of peripheral blood. The chain uses TRBV4-3 and TRBJ2-7; tentative D gene TRBD2, with 5 bases matching. This receptor was identified in a man in his forties who had recovered from COVID-19. Here is the DNA: TGCGCCAGCAGCCCCACGAATAACGGGAATTACGAGCAGTACTTC. The resulting protein is CASSPTNNGNYEQYF.